The next 5 T cell receptor beta chains were all read from a single sample in a study of control samples from healthy donors and cancer patients. Assay: immunoSEQ multiplex PCR; the TCRdb copy retains only in-frame clones and omits some. The sample consists of some 130,000 clones, roughly 90% of them appearing once. The sample consisted of blood. These receptors were obtained from a woman aged 45 to 65 in good health.

The V gene is TRBV6-1, the J gene TRBJ2-1; D may match TRBD1 or TRBD2 (6 bases each). The ends were cut back, 0 bases at V and 6 bases at J, with 15 bases in the middle. Germline values: CDR1 MNHNS, CDR2 SASEGT. The CDR3 is 16 amino acids. CDR3: CASSEAIPGAGNEQFF. The CDR3 coding sequence is TGTGCCAGCAGTGAAGCCATCCCGGGGGCCGGCAATGAGCAGTTCTTC.

The J gene is TRBJ1-5, the V gene TRBV4-1, with 9 bases fitting TRBD1. The germline CDR1 and CDR2 sequences are MGHRA and YSYEKL. The V gene end was trimmed by 3 bases and the J gene end by 2 bases; junction bases not matched to a gene: 11. This CDR3 contains 18 residues. CDR3 residues: CASSQSGTGLRGNQPQHF. DNA for the CDR3: TGCGCCAGCAGCCAGTCCGGGACAGGGCTCAGGGGCAATCAGCCCCAGCATTTT.

This chain connects TRBV5-4 to TRBJ2-2; 8 bases line up with TRBD2. The CDR3 runs to 15 residues. With V trimmed by 2 bases and J by 6 bases, 6 bases remained unmatched. CDR1 and CDR2 (germline): SGHNT, YYREEE (reference sequence). CDR3 protein: CASSFSGGRAGELFF. The DNA of the CDR3 is TGTGCCAGCAGCTTCTCGGGGGGGAGGGCCGGGGAGCTGTTTTTT. The full variable domain, completed using reference TRBV5-4 and TRBJ2-2, is ETGVTQSPTHLIKTRGQQVTLRCSSQSGHNTVSWYQQALGQGPQFIFQYYREEENGRGNFPPRFSGLQFPNYSSELNVNALELDDSALYLCASSFSGGRAGELFFGEGSRLTVL.

The chain couples TRBV19 to TRBJ1-1; 7 bases fit TRBD1. Losses at the gene ends were 4 bases for V and 11 bases for J; bases not matched to a gene: 10. Germline values: CDR1 LNHDA, CDR2 SQIVND (reference sequence). There are 13 residues in the CDR3. The CDR3 nucleotides read TGTGCCAGTAGTAAGGACAGGTACCATCCGGCTTTCTTT. Translated: CASSKDRYHPAFF.

The chain links TRBV12-5 to TRBJ1-5, with D possibly being TRBD1 (6 bases). Germline values: CDR1 LGHNT, CDR2 FRNRAP. Between the trimmed V and J ends, which lost 3 bases and 2 bases, there was a span of 14 bases. The CDR3 consists of 16 residues. The chain's CDR3 is CASGLTGSLGNQPQHF. The DNA of the CDR3 is TGTGCTAGTGGTTTAACAGGGAGTCTAGGCAATCAGCCCCAGCATTTT.